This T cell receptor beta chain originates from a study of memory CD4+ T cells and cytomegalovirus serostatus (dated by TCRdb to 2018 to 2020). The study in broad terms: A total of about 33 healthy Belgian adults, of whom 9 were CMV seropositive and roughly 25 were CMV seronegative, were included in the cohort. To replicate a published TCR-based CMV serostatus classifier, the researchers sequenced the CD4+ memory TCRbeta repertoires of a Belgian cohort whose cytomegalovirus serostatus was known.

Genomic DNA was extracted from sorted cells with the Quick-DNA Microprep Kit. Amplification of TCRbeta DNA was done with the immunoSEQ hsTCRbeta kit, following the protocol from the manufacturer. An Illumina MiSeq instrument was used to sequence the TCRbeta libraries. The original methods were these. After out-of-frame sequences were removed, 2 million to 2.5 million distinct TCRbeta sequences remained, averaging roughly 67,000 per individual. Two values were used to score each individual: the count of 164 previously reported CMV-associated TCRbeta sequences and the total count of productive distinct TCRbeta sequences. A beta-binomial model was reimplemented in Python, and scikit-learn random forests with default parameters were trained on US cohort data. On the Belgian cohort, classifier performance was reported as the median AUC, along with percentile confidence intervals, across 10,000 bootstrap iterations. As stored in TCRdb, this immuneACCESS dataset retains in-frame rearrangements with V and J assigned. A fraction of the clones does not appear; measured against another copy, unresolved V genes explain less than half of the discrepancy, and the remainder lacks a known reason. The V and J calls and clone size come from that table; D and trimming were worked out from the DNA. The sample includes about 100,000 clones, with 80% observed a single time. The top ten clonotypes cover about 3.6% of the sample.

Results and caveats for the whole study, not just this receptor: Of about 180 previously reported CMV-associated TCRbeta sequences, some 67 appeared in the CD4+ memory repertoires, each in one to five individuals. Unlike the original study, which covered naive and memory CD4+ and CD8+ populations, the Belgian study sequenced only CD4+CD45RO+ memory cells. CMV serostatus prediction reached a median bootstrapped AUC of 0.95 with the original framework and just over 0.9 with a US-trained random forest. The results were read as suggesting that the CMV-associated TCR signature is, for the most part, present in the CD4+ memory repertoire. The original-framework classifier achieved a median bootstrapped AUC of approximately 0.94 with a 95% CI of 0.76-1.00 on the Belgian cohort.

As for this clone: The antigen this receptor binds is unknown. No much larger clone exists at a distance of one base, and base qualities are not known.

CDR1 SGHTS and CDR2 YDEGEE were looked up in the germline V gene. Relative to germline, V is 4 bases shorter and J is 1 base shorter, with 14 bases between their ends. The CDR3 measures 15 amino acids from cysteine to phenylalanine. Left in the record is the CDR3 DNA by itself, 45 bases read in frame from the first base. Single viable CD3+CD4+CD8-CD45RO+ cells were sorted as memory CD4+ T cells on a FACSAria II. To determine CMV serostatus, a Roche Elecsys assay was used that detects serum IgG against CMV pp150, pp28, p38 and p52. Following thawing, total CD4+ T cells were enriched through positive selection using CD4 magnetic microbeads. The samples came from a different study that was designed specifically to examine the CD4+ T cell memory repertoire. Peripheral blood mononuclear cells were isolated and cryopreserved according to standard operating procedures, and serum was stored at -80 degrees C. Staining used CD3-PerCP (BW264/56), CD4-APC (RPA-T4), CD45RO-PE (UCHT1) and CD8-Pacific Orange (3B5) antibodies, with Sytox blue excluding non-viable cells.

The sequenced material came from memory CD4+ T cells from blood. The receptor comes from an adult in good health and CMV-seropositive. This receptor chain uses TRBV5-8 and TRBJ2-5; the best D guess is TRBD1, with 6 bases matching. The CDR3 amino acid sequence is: CASSAGTRPQETQYF. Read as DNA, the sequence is TGTGCCAGCAGCGCCGGGACAAGACCCCAAGAGACCCAGTACTTC.